This TCR beta chain is from a study of CD8+ T cells in alopecia areata. Extraction and reverse transcription of RNA yielded cDNA as the sequencing template. Libraries were prepared by immunoSEQ multiplex PCR; TCRdb keeps only in-frame clonotypes and omits some of them. The data hold around 140,000 clones, with approximately 49% observed a single time. V lost 1 base to trimming and J lost 0 bases, with 7 bases between them. Germline assignment: CDR1 MNHNS and CDR2 SASEGT. The CDR3 totals 15 residues. This sample comprised CD8+ T cells sorted from blood, obtained at week 0. The source of this sequence is a human donor with alopecia areata. V gene TRBV6-1 combines with J gene TRBJ1-3; no clear D gene. CDR3 nucleotides: TGTGCCAGCAGTGAAGTTTGGATCTCTGGAAACACCATATATTTT. This gives the protein CASSEVWISGNTIYF.